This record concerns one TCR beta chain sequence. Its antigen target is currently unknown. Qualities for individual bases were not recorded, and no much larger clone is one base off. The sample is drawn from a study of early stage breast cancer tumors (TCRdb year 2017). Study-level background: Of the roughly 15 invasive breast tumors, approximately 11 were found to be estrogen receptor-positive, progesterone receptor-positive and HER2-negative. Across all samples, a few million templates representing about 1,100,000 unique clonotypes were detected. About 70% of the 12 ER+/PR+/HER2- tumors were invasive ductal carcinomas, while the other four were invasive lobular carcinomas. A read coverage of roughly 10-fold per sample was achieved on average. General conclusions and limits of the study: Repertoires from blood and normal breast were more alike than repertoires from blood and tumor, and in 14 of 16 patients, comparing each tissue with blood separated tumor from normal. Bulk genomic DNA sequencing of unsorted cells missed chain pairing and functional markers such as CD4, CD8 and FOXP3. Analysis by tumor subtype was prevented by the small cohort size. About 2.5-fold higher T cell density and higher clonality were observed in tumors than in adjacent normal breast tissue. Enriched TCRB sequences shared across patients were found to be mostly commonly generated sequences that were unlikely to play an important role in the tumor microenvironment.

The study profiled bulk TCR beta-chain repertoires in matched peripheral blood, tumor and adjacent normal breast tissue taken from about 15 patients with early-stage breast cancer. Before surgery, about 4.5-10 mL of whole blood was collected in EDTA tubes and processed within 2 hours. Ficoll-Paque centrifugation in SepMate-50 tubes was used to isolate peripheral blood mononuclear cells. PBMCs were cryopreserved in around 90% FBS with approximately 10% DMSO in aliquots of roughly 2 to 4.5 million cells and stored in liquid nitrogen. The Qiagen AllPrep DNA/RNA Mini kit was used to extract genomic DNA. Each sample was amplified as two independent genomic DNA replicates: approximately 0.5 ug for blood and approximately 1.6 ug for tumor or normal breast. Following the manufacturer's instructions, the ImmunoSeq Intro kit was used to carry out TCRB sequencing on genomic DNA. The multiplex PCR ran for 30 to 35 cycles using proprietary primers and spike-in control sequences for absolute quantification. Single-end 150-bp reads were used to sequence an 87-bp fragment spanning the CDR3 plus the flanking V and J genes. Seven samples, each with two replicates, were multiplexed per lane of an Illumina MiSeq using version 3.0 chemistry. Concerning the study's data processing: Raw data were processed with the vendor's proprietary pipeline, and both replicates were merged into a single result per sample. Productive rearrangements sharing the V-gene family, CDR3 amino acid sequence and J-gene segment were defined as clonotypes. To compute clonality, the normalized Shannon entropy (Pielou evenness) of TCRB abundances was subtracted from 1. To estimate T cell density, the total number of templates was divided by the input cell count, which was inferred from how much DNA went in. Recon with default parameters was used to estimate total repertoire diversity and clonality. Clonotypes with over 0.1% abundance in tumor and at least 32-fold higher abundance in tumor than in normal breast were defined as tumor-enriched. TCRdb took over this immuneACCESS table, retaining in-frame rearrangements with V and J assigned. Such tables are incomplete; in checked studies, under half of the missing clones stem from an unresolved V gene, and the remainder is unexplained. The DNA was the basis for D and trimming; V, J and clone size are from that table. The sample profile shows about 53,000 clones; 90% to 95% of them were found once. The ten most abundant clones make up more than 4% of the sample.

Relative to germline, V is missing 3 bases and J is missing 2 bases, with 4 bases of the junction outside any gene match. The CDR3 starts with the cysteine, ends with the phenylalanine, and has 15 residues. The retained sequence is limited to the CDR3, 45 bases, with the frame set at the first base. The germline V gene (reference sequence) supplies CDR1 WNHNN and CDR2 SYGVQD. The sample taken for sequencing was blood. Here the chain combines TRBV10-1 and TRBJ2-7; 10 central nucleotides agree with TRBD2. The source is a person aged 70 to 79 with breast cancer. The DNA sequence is TGCGCCAGCAGTGATCGGACTAGCGGTGCCTACGAGCAGTACTTC. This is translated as CASSDRTSGAYEQYF.